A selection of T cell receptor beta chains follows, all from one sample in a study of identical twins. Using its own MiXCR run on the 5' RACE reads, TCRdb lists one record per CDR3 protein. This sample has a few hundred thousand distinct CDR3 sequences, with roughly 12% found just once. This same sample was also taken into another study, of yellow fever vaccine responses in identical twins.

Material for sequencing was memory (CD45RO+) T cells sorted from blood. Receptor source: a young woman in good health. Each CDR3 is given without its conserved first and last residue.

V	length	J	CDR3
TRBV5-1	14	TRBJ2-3	ASSLLPGELTDTQY
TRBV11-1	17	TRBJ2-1	ASSRSLQSHPSSYNEQF
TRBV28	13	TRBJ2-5	ASSTPRGAKVTQY
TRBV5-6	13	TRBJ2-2	ASSLGRGLYGELF
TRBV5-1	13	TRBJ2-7	ASSTVTREVNEQY
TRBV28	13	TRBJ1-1	ASSLSRGGGTEAF
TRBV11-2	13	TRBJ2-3	ASSPDVGATDTQY
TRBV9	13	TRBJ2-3	ASSEAASGSDTQY
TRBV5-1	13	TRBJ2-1	ASSLQGNTYNEQF
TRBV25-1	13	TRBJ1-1	ASSDSRTYNTEAF
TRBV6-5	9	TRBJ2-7	ASRNPYEQY
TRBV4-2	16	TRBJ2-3	ASSLHRGRGLGVDTQY
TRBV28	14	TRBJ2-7	ASSQLAGGVRNEQY
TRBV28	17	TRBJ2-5	ASSFGLAGVTGEKETQY
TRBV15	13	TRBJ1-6	ATKWGTNDNSPLH
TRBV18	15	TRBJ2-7	ASTLYRGTSGSYEQY
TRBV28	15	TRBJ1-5	ASSSRSQGMSNQPQH
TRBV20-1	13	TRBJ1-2	SATYWTGATYGYT
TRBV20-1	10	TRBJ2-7	SAPKGEYEQY
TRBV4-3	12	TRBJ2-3	ASSQSGTGPTQY
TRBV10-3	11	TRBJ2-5	AIKVAGLETQY
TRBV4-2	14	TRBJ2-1	ASSQVGTSQNNEQF
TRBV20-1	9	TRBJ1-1	SAFGQSEAF
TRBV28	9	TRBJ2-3	ASSTTDTQY
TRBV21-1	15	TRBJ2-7	ASKVPRGPKSSYEQY
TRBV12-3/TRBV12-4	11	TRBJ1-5	ASSLVFGVGQH
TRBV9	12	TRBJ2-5	ASSVASLGETQY
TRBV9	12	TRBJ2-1	ASSAHSRGDEQF